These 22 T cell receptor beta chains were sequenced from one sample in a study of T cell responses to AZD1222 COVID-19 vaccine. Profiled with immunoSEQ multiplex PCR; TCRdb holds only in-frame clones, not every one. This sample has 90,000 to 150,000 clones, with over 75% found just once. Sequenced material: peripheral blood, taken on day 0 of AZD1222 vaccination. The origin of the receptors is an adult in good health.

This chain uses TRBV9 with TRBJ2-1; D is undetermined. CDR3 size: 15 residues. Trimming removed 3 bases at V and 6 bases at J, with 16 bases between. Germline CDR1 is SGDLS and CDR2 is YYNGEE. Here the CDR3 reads CASSAHSPRGNEQFF. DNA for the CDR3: TGTGCCAGCAGCGCTCATAGCCCAAGAGGCAATGAGCAGTTCTTC. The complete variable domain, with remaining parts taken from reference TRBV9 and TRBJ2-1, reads DSGVTQTPKHLITATGQRVTLRCSPRSGDLSVYWYQQSLDQGLQFLIQYYNGEERAKGNILERFSAQQFPDLHSELNLSSLELGDSALYFCASSAHSPRGNEQFFGPGTRLTVL.

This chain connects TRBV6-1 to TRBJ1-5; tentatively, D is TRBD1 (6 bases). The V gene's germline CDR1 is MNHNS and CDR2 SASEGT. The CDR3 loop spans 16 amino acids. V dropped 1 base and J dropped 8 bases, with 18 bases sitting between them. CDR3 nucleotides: TGTGCCAGCAGTGAAGGGCCAGGGGCCTCGACGGAGCCCCAGCATTTT. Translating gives CASSEGPGASTEPQHF.

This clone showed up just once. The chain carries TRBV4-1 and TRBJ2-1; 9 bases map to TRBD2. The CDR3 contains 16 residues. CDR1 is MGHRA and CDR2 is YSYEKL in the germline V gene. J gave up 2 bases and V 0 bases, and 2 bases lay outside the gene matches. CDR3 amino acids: CASSQERGGAYNEQFF. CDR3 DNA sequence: TGCGCCAGCAGCCAAGAACGCGGGGGGGCCTACAATGAGCAGTTCTTC.

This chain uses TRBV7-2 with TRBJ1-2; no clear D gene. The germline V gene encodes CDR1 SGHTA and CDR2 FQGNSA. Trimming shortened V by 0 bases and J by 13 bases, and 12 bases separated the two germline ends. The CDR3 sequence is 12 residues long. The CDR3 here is CASSLAEEQGTF. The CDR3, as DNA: TGTGCCAGCAGCTTAGCGGAAGAACAAGGCACCTTC.

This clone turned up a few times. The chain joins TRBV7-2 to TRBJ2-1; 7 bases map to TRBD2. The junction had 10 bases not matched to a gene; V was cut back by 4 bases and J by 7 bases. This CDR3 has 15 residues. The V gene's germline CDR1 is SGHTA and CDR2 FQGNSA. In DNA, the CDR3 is TGTGCCAGCAGCTCCACCCCCTGGGGGGGGAATGAGCAGTTCTTC. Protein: CASSSTPWGGNEQFF.

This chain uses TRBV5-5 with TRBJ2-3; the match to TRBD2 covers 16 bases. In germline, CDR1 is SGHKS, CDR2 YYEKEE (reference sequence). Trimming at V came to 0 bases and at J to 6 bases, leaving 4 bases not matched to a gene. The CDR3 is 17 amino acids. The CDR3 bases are TGTGCCAGCAGCTTGGCTGGGACTAGCGGGAGGGCTGATACGCAGTATTTT. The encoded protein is CASSLAGTSGRADTQYF.

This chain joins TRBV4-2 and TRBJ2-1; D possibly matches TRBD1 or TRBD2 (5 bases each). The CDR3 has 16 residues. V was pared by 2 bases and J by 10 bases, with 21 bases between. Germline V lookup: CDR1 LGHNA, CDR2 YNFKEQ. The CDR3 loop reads CASSQLGTGGVGEQFF. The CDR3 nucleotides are TGTGCCAGCAGCCAACTTGGAACTGGGGGTGTGGGCGAGCAGTTCTTC.

In DNA, the CDR3 is TGTGCCAGCAGCCGGACAGGTCGCTTAGCTTTCTTT. Protein sequence: CASSRTGRLAFF. This chain connects TRBV3-1 (or the pseudogene TRBV3-2) to TRBJ1-1; 7 bases line up with TRBD1. Germline CDR1 is LGHDT and CDR2 is YNNKEL (reference sequence). V lost 4 bases to trimming and J lost 10 bases; unmatched junction nucleotides: 6. CDR3 size: 12 residues.

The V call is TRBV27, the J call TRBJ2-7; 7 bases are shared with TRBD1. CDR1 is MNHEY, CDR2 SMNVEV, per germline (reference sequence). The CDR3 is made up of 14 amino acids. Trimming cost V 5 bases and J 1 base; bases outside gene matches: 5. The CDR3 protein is CASSHRQGSYEQYF. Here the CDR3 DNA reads TGTGCCAGCAGTCACCGACAGGGATCCTACGAGCAGTACTTC.

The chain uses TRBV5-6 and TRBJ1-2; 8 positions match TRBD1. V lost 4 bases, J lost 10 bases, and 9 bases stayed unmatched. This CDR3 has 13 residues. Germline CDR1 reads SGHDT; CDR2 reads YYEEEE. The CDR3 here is CASSDHRQGYYTF. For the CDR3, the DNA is TGTGCCAGCAGCGACCACAGACAGGGGTACTACACCTTC.

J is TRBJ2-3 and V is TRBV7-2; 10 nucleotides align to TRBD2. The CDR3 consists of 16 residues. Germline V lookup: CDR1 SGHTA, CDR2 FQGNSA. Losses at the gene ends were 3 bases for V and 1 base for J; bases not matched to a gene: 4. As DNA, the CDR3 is TGTGCCAGCAGCTTTGAGCGGGGGGGACGCACAGATACGCAGTATTTT. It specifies CASSFERGGRTDTQYF.

In DNA form, the CDR3 reads TGCGCCAGCAGCTTGGATGGGACTAACTATGGCTACACCTTC. Translation gives CASSLDGTNYGYTF. The chain couples TRBV5-1 to TRBJ1-2, with D unclear. The CDR3 extends over 14 amino acids. The germline V gene encodes CDR1 SGHRS and CDR2 YFSETQ. Trimming pared 0 bases from V and 0 bases from J, leaving 6 bases between.

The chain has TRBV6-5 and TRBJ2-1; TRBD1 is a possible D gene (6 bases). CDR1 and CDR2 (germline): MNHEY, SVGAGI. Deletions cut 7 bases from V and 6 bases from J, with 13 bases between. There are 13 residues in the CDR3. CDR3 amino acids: CASKERDINEQFF. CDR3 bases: TGTGCCAGCAAGGAGAGGGACATCAATGAGCAGTTCTTC.

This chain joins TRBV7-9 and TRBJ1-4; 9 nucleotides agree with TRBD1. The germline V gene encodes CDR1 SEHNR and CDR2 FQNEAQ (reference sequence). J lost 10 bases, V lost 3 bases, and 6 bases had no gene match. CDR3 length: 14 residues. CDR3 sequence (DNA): TGTGCCAGCAGCTTTGGGACAGGGCACGGAAAACTGTTTTTT. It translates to CASSFGTGHGKLFF. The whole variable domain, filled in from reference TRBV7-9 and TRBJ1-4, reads DTGVSQNPRHKITKRGQNVTFRCDPISEHNRLYWYRQTLGQGPEFLTYFQNEAQLEKSRLLSDRFSAERPKGSFSTLEIQRTEQGDSAMYLCASSFGTGHGKLFFGSGTQLSVL.

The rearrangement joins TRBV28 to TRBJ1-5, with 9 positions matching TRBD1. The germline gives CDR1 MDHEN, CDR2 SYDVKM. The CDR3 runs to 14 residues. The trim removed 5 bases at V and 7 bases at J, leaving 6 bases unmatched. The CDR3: CASSVHRGLQPQHF. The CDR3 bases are TGTGCCAGCAGTGTCCACAGGGGGCTACAGCCCCAGCATTTT.

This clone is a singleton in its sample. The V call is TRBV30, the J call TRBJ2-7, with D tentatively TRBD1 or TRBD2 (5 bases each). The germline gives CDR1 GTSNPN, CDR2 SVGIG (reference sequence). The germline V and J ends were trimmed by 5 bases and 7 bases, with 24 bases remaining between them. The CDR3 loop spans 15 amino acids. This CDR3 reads CAWERFGTPSGEQYF. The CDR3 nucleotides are TGTGCCTGGGAAAGATTCGGGACGCCGTCTGGGGAGCAGTACTTC.

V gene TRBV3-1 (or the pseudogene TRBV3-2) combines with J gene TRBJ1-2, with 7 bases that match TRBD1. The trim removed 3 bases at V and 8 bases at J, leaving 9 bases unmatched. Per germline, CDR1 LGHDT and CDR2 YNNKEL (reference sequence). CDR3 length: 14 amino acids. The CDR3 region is CASSHRGAFGGYTF. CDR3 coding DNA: TGTGCCAGCAGCCACAGGGGGGCGTTTGGGGGCTACACCTTC.

CDR3 sequence: CASRTGFQPQHF. In DNA, the CDR3 is TGTGCCAGCAGGACAGGGTTTCAGCCCCAGCATTTT. V usage is TRBV28 and J usage is TRBJ1-5; 7 bases match TRBD1. Germline V gives CDR1 MDHEN, CDR2 SYDVKM. V lost 6 bases and J lost 6; bases outside the gene matches: 2. The CDR3 is 12 residues long.

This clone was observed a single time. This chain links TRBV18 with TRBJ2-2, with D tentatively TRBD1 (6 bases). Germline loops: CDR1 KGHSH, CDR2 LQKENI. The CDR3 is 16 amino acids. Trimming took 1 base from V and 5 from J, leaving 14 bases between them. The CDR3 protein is CASSPLLDRGTGELFF. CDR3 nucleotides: TGTGCCAGCTCACCACTACTGGACAGAGGGACCGGGGAGCTGTTTTTT.

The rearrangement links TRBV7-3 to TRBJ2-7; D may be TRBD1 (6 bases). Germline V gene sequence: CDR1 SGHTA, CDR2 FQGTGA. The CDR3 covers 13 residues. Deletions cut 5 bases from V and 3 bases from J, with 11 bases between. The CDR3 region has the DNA TGTGCCAGCAGCCCAGGACAGAACTACGAGCAGTACTTC. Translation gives CASSPGQNYEQYF.

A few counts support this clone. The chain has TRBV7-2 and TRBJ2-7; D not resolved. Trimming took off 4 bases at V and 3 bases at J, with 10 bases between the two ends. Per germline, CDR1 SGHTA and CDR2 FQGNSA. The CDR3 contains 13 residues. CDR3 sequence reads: CASSSSPGYEQYF. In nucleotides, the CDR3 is TGTGCCAGCAGCTCCTCACCGGGCTACGAGCAGTACTTC.

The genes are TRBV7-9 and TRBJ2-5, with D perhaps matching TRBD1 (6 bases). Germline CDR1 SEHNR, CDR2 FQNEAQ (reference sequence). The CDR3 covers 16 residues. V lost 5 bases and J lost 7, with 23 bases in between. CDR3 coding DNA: TGTGCCAGCAGCCCCCCCCCGAGACAGGACCTCGCGACCCAGTACTTC. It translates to CASSPPPRQDLATQYF.